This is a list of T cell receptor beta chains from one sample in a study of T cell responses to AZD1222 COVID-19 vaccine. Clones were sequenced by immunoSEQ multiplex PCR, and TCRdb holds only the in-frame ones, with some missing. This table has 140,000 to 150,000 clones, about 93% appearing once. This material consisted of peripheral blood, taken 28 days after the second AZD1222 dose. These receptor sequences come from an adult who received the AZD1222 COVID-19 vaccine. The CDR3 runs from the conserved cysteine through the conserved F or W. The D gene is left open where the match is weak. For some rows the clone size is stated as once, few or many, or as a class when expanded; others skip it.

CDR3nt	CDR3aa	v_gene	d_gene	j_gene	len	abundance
TGTGCCAGCAGCTGGGGGCGCTCCTATAATTCACCCCTCCACTTT	CASSWGRSYNSPLHF	TRBV5-4	NA	TRBJ1-6	15	NA
TGTGCCAGCAGCCCGCGTGGTGGGGCCTACGAGCAGTACTTC	CASSPRGGAYEQYF	TRBV11-2	NA	TRBJ2-7	14	NA
TGTGCCAGCAGTACCCCGGAGGGCCACGAGCAGTACTTC	CASSTPEGHEQYF	TRBV28	NA	TRBJ2-7	13	NA
TGTGCCAGCAGCTCGAACAGGGGAGGGGCTGAAGCTTTCTTT	CASSSNRGGAEAFF	TRBV13	TRBD1	TRBJ1-1	14	once
TGTGCCAGCAGCCAAGGCCGGGCAGGACGGACTGAAGCTTTCTTT	CASSQGRAGRTEAFF	TRBV3-1/TRBV3-2	NA	TRBJ1-1	15	NA
TGTGCCAGCAGCAAACTAGCGGGAGGGCCGTCAGAGACCCAGTACTTC	CASSKLAGGPSETQYF	TRBV5-6	TRBD2	TRBJ2-5	16	NA
TGTGCCACCAGCAGTGCCAGGGGTCGTAATCAGCCCCAGCATTTT	CATSSARGRNQPQHF	TRBV15	NA	TRBJ1-5	15	NA
TGTGCCAGCAGTTACTCGGGGGGGGCTGCCTATGGCTACACCTTC	CASSYSGGAAYGYTF	TRBV6-5	NA	TRBJ1-2	15	NA
TGTGCCAGCAGCAGTCAGGGGGGAAGCAATCAGCCCCAGCATTTT	CASSSQGGSNQPQHF	TRBV21-1	NA	TRBJ1-5	15	NA
TGTGCCAGCAGCCCAGCGGGAGAAGGGGAGCTGTTTTTT	CASSPAGEGELFF	TRBV7-3	TRBD2	TRBJ2-2	13	NA
TGTGCCAGCAGGCGTTCAGATGAATGGGGCTACACCTTC	CASRRSDEWGYTF	TRBV9	NA	TRBJ1-2	13	NA
TGTGCCAGCAGTTTGTATGGAACGCAGTATTTT	CASSLYGTQYF	TRBV27	NA	TRBJ2-3	11	NA
TGTGCCAGCACCCCCGGCCAGTATCAGCCCCAGCATTTT	CASTPGQYQPQHF	TRBV28	NA	TRBJ1-5	13	NA
TGTGCCAGCAGCTTTAGGTCTTCCCCCACAGATACGCAGTATTTT	CASSFRSSPTDTQYF	TRBV7-8	NA	TRBJ2-3	15	NA
TGTGCCAGCAGCTTGGGCGGGAGGGCCGCCACCGGGGAGCTGTTTTTT	CASSLGGRAATGELFF	TRBV5-6	TRBD2	TRBJ2-2	16	NA
TGTGCCAGCAGCCGCATGGGACAGGGGGCTACAGATACGCAGTATTTT	CASSRMGQGATDTQYF	TRBV5-6	TRBD1	TRBJ2-3	16	NA
TGTGCCACCAGTGATGAGGGTCGGGGGGGCAATGAGCAGTTCTTC	CATSDEGRGGNEQFF	TRBV24-1	TRBD2	TRBJ2-1	15	NA
TGTGCCAGCAACCTGGGCTCCTACGAGCAGTACTTC	CASNLGSYEQYF	TRBV25-1	NA	TRBJ2-7	12	NA
TGTGCCAGCAGCCGCTTGGGGCGGGGGCGAGGGTATGAGCAGTTCTTC	CASSRLGRGRGYEQFF	TRBV5-6	NA	TRBJ2-1	16	NA
TGTGCCATCAGTGAGTTAGGGAGCAATCAGCCCCAGCATTTT	CAISELGSNQPQHF	TRBV10-3	NA	TRBJ1-5	14	NA
TGTGCCAGTAGTATCCAGGTTGAGCAGTTCTTC	CASSIQVEQFF	TRBV19	NA	TRBJ2-1	11	NA
TGTGCCAGTAGTCCCGGGACAGGGGAAAAGCAGTTCTTC	CASSPGTGEKQFF	TRBV19	TRBD1	TRBJ2-1	13	NA
TGCGCCAGCAGCTTGCACAACCTGTATGGCTACACCTTC	CASSLHNLYGYTF	TRBV5-1	NA	TRBJ1-2	13	NA
TGTGCCAGCAGCCGCCCGACGGGACTTTTGGCAACTAATGAAAAACTGTTTTTT	CASSRPTGLLATNEKLFF	TRBV7-9	NA	TRBJ1-4	18	NA
TGTGCCAGCAGCGCCCGACTAGCGGAGTACAATGAGCAGTTCTTC	CASSARLAEYNEQFF	TRBV3-1/TRBV3-2	TRBD2	TRBJ2-1	15	NA
TGTGCCAGCGAAGGGTCTAGCACAGATACGCAGTATTTT	CASEGSSTDTQYF	TRBV9	NA	TRBJ2-3	13	NA
TGTGCCAGCAGCTTAGCGATCAGGACTCTTGGGGGCTACACCTTC	CASSLAIRTLGGYTF	TRBV7-2	NA	TRBJ1-2	15	NA
TGTGCCAGCAGCCCCACCGGGAACGACTTACAGAATCTGTTCTTC	CASSPTGNDLQNLFF	TRBV9	NA	TRBJ2-1	15	NA
TGTGCCAGCAGTCCGGGACAGGGGGGGAGCTACACCTTC	CASSPGQGGSYTF	TRBV6-6	TRBD1	TRBJ1-2	13	NA
TGTGCCAGCAGCGGGGGACAGGTCAGCTCCTACAATGAGCAGTTCTTC	CASSGGQVSSYNEQFF	TRBV5-6	TRBD1	TRBJ2-1	16	NA
TGTGCCAGCATGGACAGGGCCTACCAAGAGACCCAGTACTTC	CASMDRAYQETQYF	TRBV28	TRBD1	TRBJ2-5	14	NA
TGTGCCAGCAGCTTGCGACAGGGGCAAGCTTTCTTT	CASSLRQGQAFF	TRBV5-5	TRBD1	TRBJ1-1	12	NA